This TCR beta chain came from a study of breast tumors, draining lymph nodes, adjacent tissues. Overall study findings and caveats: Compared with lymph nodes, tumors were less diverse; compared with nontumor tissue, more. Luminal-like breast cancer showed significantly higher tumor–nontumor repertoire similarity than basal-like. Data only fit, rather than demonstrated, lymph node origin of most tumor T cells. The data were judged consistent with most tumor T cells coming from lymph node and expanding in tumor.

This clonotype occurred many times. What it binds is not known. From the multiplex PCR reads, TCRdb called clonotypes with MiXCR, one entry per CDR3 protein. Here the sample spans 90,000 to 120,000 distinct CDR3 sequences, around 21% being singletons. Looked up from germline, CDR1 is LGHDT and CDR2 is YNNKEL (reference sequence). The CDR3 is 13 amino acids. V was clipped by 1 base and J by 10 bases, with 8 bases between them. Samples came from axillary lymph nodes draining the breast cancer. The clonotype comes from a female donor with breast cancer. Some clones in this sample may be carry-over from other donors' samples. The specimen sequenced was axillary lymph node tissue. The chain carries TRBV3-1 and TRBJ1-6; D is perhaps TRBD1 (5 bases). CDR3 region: CASSQGQLSPLHF. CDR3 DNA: TGTGCCAGCAGCCAAGGACAGTTATCACCCCTCCACTTT.